Given below is one T cell receptor (beta chain) in context. This clonotype was found many times. Its antigen specificity is not known. The sample holds no much larger clone one base away, and base qualities are not on file. V loses 3 bases at its end and J loses 5 bases; junction bases beyond the gene matches: 9. The cysteine opens and the phenylalanine closes a CDR3 of 17 amino acids. This entry keeps only the CDR3 DNA: 51 bases, framed from base 1. CDR1 and CDR2 (MGHDK, SYGVNS) derive from the germline V gene. The sample comes from a study of tumor-infiltrating lymphocytes in oesophageal squamous cell carcinoma (dated by TCRdb to 2016 to 2017). The library was built by means of PCR. TCRdb names Illumina HiSeq 2000 as the instrument used. TCRdb handled the public reads itself, with Q25 trimming in fastp and clone calling in MiXCR, and kept productive beta chains. Identical CDR3 protein sequences are pooled into one entry, listed with their most common genes and DNA. Within this sample are 21,000 or so distinct CDR3 sequences, with roughly two fifths of them counted one time only. The top ten constitute more than 30% of the sample.

Sequencing input: esophageal tumor tissue. The V and J segments used are TRBV25-1 and TRBJ2-2, and TRBD2 aligns with 10 junction nucleotides. The receptor was derived from a male donor with esophageal squamous cell carcinoma. The DNA is as follows: TGTGCCAGCAGTGATGGAGCGGGAGGGCCGGGGACCGGGGAGCTGTTTTTT. Its translation is CASSDGAGGPGTGELFF.